This entry features one T cell receptor (beta chain) sequence. What it binds is not known. This was a deep-level run. Libraries were prepared by immunoSEQ multiplex PCR; TCRdb keeps only in-frame clonotypes and omits some of them. The table lists 180,000 or so clones, over 85% of them singletons. Nashville, Tennessee was home to all donors, each a Caucasian adult. The source of the sample is a study of shared clonotypes between healthy human individuals. Study-level background: Samples came from a couple of female and a few male donors aged 18 to 49. Broader study findings: Of the naive CD4 clonotypes, around 5% were shared across a handful of donors.

Trimming took off 3 bases at V and 10 bases at J, with 20 bases between the two ends. This CDR3 comprises 16 residues. CDR1 and CDR2 (germline): SGHRS, YFSETQ. This chain joins TRBV5-1 and TRBJ1-6, with D possibly matching TRBD1 (5 bases). Input material: naive CD4+ T cells sorted from blood. Subset here: CD45RA+ positively selected. The TCR was taken from a woman younger than 45 in good health. Written as DNA, the CDR3 is TGCGCCAGCAGCTCAGGACCGGGACGGGGAGAATCACCCCTCCACTTT. Translating gives CASSSGPGRGESPLHF.